This TCR beta chain was profiled in a study of PD-L1 blockade in urothelial cancer. On the study more broadly: Prior regimens of chemotherapy numbered 0 to 3 per patient. After treatment start, blood was analyzed at 3 weeks (second dose) and at 6 weeks. T cells were recovered from blood samples at a median of roughly 150,000.

Only in-frame clones appear in the TCRdb table, and some are missing; sequencing was by immunoSEQ multiplex PCR. The sample comprises 30,000 to 40,000 clones, 84% of which are singletons, and around 16% rests with the top ten. Trimming removed 5 bases from V and 4 bases from J; junction bases left unmatched: 6. The CDR3 is 14 amino acids. From germline, CDR1 is KGHSH and CDR2 LQKENI. Time point noted: pretreatment peripheral blood. Patients' urothelial carcinoma was locally advanced or metastatic. The receptor comes from a man aged 55 to 70 with urothelial cancer. Here the sequenced sample was PBMCs, taken around atezolizumab (anti-PD-L1) treatment. The gene calls are TRBV18 and TRBJ2-7, with TRBD2 identical over 9 bases. The CDR3 loop reads CASSAGGGLYEQYF. CDR3 in DNA: TGTGCCAGCTCAGCGGGGGGGGGCCTGTACGAGCAGTACTTC. The full variable domain, rest sourced from reference TRBV18 and TRBJ2-7, is NAGVMQNPRHLVRRRGQEARLRCSPMKGHSHVYWYRQLPEEGLKFMVYLQKENIIDESGMPKERFSAEFPKEGPSILRIQQVVRGDSAAYFCASSAGGGLYEQYFGPGTRLTVT.